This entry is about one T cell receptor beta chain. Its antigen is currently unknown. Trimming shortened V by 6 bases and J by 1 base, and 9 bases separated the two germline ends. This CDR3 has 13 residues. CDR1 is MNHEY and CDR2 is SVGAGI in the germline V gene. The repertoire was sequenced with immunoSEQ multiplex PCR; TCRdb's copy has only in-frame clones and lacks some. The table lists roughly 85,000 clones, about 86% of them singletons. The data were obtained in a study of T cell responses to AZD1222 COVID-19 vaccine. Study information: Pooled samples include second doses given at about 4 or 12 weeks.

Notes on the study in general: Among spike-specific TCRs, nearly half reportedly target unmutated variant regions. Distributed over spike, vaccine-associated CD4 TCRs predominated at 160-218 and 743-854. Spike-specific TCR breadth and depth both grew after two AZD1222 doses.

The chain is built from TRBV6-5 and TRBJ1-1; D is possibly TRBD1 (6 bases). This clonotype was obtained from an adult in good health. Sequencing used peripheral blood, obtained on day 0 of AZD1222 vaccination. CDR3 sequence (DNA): TGTGCCAGCAGATCGACAGGGAACACTGAAGCTTTCTTT. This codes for CASRSTGNTEAFF.